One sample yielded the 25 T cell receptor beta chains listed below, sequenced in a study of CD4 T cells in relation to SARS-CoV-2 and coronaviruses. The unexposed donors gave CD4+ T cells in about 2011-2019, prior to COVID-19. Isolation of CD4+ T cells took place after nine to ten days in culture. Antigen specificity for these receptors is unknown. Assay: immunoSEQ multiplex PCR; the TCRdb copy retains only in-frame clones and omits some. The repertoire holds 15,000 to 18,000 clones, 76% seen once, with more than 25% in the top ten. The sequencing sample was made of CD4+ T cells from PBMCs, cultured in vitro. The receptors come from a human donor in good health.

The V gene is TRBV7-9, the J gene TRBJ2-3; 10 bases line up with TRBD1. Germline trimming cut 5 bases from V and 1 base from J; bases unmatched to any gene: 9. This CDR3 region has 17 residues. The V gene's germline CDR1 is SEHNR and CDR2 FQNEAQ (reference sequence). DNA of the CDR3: TGTGCCAGCAGCCTGGGCCCTGGGACAGGGGGCACAGATACGCAGTATTTT. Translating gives CASSLGPGTGGTDTQYF.

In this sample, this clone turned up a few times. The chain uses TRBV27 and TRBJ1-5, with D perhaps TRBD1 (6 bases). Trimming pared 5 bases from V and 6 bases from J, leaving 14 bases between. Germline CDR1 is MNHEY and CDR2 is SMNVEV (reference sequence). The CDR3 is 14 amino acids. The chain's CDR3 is CASSTHRDGQPQHF. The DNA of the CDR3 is TGTGCCAGCAGTACCCACAGGGATGGTCAGCCCCAGCATTTT.

CDR3 sequence reads: CASRDRENTEAFF. The CDR3 DNA is TGTGCCAGCAGAGACAGAGAGAACACTGAAGCTTTCTTT. V and J are TRBV7-8 and TRBJ1-1, with TRBD1 as a possible D gene (5 bases). The CDR3 totals 13 residues. Per the germline V gene, CDR1 is SGHVS and CDR2 is FQNEAQ. The germline V and J ends were trimmed by 6 bases and 1 base, with 9 bases remaining between them. Using reference TRBV7-8 and TRBJ1-1 for the parts outside the CDR3, the full variable domain is GAGVSQSPRYKVAKRGQDVALRCDPISGHVSLFWYQQALGQGPEFLTYFQNEAQLDKSGLPSDRFFAERPEGSVSTLKIQRTQQEDSAVYLCASRDRENTEAFFGQGTRLTVV.

The CDR3 here is CASSQGLGSPLHF. The CDR3 nucleotides are TGTGCCAGCAGCCAAGGTCTCGGTTCACCCCTCCACTTT. The V gene is TRBV14, the J gene TRBJ1-6; D gene unclear. The CDR3 totals 13 residues. Trimming cost V 1 base and J 9 bases, with 7 bases left between them. From germline, CDR1 is SGHDN and CDR2 FVKESK.

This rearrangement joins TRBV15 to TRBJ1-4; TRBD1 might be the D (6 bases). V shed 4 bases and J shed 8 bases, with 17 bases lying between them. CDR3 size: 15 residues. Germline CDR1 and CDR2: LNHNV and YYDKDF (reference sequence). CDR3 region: CATSTLQGLGEKLFF. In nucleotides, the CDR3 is TGTGCCACCAGCACCCTACAGGGTTTGGGGGAAAAACTGTTTTTT.

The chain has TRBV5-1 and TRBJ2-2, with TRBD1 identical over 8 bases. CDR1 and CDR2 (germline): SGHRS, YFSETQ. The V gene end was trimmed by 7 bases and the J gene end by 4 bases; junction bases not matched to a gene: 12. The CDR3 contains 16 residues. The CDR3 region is CASSHSGGRGTGELFF. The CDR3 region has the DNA TGCGCCAGCTCTCATTCAGGGGGCCGGGGCACCGGGGAGCTGTTTTTT. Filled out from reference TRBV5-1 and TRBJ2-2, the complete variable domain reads KAGVTQTPRYLIKTRGQQVTLSCSPISGHRSVSWYQQTPGQGLQFLFEYFSETQRNKGNFPGRFSGRQFSNSRSEMNVSTLELGDSALYLCASSHSGGRGTGELFFGEGSRLTVL.

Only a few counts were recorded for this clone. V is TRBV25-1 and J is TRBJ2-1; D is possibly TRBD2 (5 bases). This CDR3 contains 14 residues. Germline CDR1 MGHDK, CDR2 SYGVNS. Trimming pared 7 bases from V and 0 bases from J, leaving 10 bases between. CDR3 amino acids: CASTSISSYNEQFF. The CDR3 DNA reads TGTGCCAGCACTAGCATTAGCTCCTACAATGAGCAGTTCTTC.

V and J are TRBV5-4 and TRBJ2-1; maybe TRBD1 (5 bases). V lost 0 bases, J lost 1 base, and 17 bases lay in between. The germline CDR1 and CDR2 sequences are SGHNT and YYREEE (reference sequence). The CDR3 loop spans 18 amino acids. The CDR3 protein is CASSLVVTALGSYNEQFF. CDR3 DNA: TGTGCCAGCAGCTTGGTAGTGACAGCACTGGGGTCCTACAATGAGCAGTTCTTC.

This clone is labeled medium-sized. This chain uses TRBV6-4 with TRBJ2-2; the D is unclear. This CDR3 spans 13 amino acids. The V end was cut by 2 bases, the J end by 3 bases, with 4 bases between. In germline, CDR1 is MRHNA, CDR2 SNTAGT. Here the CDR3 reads CASSDRDTGELFF. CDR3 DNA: TGTGCCAGCAGTGACAGGGACACCGGGGAGCTGTTTTTT.

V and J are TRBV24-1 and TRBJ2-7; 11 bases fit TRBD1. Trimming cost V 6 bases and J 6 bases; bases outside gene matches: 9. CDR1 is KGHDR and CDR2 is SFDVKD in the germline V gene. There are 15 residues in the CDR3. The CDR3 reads CATSSGTGGPSEQYF. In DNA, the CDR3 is TGTGCCACCAGTTCCGGGACAGGGGGACCTTCCGAGCAGTACTTC.

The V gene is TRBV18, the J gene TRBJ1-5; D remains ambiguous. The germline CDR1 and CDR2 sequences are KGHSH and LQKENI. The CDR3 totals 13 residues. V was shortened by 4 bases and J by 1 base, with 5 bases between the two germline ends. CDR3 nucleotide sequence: TGTGCCAGCTCACAAGTAAGCAATCAGCCCCAGCATTTT. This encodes CASSQVSNQPQHF.

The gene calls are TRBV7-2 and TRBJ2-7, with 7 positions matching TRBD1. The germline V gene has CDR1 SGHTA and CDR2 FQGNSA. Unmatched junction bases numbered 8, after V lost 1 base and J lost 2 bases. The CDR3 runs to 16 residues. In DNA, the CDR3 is TGTGCCAGCAGCTTAGTAAATCCGGGACAGCCCTACGAGCAGTACTTC. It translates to CASSLVNPGQPYEQYF. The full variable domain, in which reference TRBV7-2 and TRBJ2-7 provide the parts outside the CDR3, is GAGVSQSPSNKVTEKGKDVELRCDPISGHTALYWYRQSLGQGLEFLIYFQGNSAPDKSGLPSDRFSAERTGGSVSTLTIQRTQQEDSAVYLCASSLVNPGQPYEQYFGPGTRLTVT.

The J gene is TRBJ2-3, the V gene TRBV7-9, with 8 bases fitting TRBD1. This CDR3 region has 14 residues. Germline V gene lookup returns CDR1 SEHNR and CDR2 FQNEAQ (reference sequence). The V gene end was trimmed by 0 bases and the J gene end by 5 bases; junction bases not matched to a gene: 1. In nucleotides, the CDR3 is TGTGCCAGCAGCTTAGCCAGGGGGCAAGATACGCAGTATTTT. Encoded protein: CASSLARGQDTQYF.

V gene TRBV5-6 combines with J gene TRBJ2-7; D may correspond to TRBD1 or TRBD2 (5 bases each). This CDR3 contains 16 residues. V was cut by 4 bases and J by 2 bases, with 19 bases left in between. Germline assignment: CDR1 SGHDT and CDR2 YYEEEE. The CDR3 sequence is CASSRLLGTDAYEQYF. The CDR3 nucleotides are TGTGCCAGCAGCCGTCTCCTCGGGACGGACGCCTACGAGCAGTACTTC. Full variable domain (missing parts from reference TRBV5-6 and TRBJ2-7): DAGVTQSPTHLIKTRGQQVTLRCSPKSGHDTVSWYQQALGQGPQFIFQYYEEEERQRGNFPDRFSGHQFPNYSSELNVNALLLGDSALYLCASSRLLGTDAYEQYFGPGTRLTVT.

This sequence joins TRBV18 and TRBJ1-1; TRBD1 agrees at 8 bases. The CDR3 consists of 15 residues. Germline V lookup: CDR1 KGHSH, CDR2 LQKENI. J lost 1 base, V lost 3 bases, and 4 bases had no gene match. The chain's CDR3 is CASSPLGQGNTEAFF. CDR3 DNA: TGTGCCAGCTCACCCCTCGGACAGGGGAACACTGAAGCTTTCTTT. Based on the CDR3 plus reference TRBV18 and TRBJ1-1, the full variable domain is NAGVMQNPRHLVRRRGQEARLRCSPMKGHSHVYWYRQLPEEGLKFMVYLQKENIIDESGMPKERFSAEFPKEGPSILRIQQVVRGDSAAYFCASSPLGQGNTEAFFGQGTRLTVV.

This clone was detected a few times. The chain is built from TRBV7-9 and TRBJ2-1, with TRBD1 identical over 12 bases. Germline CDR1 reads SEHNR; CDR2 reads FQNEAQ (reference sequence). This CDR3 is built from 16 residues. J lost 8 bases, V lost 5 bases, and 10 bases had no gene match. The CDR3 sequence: CASSPSGTGGWDEQFF. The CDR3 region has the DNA TGTGCCAGCAGCCCCAGTGGGACAGGGGGCTGGGATGAGCAGTTCTTC.

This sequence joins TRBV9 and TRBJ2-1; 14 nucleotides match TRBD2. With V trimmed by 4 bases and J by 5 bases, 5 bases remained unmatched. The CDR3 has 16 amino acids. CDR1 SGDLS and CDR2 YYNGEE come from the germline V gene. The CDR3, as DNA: TGTGCCAGCAGCTTGGGACTAGCGGGAGTAAACAATGAGCAGTTCTTC. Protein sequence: CASSLGLAGVNNEQFF.

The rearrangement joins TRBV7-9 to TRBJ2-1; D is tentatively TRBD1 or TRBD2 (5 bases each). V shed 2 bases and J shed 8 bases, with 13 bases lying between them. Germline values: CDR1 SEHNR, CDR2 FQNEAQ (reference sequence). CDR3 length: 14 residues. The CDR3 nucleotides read TGTGCCAGCAGCTTATCTCAGAGAGGGGATGAGCAGTTCTTC. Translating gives CASSLSQRGDEQFF. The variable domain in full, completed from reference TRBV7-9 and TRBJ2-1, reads DTGVSQNPRHKITKRGQNVTFRCDPISEHNRLYWYRQTLGQGPEFLTYFQNEAQLEKSRLLSDRFSAERPKGSFSTLEIQRTEQGDSAMYLCASSLSQRGDEQFFGPGTRLTVL.

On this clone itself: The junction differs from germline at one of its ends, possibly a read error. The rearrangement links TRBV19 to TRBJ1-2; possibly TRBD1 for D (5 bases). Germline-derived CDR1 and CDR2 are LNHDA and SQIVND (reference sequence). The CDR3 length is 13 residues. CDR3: CASSGRDGAPFPF. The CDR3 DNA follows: TGTGCCAGTAGTGGCCGGGATGGGGCTCCTTTTCCCTTC.

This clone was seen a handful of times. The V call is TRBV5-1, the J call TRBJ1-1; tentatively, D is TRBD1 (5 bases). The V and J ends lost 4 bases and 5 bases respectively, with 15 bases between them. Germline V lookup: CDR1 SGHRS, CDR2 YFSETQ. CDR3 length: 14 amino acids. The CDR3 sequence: CASSMTEWATEAFF. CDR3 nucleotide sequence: TGCGCCAGCAGCATGACAGAGTGGGCGACTGAAGCTTTCTTT.

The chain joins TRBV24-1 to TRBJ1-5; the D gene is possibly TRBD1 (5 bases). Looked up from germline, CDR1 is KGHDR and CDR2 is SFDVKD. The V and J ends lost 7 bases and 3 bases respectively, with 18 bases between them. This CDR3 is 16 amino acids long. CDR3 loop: CATSGGSGSPNQPQHF. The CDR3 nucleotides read TGTGCCACCAGCGGGGGGTCAGGATCCCCCAATCAGCCCCAGCATTTT.

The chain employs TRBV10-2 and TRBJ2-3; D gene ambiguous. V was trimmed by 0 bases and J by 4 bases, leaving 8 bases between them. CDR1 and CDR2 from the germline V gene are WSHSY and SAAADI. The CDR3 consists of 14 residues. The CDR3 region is CASSESRLSDTQYF. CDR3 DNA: TGCGCCAGCAGTGAGTCGAGACTTTCAGATACGCAGTATTTT.

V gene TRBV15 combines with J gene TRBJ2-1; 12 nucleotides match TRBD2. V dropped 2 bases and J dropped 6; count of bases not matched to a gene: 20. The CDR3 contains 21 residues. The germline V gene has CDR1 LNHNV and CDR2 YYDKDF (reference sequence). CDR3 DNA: TGTGCCACCAGCAGACGCCCCAGGGGAACTAGCGGGAGGATAGTACTCAATGAGCAGTTCTTC. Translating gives CATSRRPRGTSGRIVLNEQFF.

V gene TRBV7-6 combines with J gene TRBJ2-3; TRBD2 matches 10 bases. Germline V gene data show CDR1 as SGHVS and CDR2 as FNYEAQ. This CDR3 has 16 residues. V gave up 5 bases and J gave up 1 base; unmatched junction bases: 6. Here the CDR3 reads CASSLGTSARTDTQYF. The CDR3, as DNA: TGTGCCAGCAGCCTCGGGACTAGCGCTCGCACAGATACGCAGTATTTT.

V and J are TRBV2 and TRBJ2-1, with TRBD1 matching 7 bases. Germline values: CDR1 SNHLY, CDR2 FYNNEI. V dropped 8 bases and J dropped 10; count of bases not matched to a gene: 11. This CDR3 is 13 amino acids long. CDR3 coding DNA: TGTGCCAGCCCAAACAGGGGAAGCGGAGAGCAGTTCTTC. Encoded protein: CASPNRGSGEQFF.